These T cell receptor beta chains were read from a single sample in a study of OX40 agonist ivuxolimab in advanced cancers. Sequencing used immunoSEQ multiplex PCR; TCRdb keeps in-frame clones, though not all of them. Here the sample spans fewer than 80,000 clones, 65% to 90% being singletons. Source: CD4+ or CD8+ T cells sorted from blood, taken in a trial of the OX40 agonist ivuxolimab. Source of these receptors: an adult with an advanced solid tumor such as melanoma, head and neck, liver or kidney cancer. CDR3s include the opening cysteine and the closing phenylalanine or tryptophan. The D gene is left open where the match is weak. Clone size is shown for a subset of rows, as once, few, many or a class of expanded clone.

size,V,D,J,CDR3,DNA
.,TRBV9,.,TRBJ2-6,CASSPVGSGANVLTF,TGTGCCAGCAGTCCTGTAGGTTCTGGGGCCAACGTCCTGACTTTC
.,TRBV5-4,.,TRBJ1-2,CASLLTGKTYGYTF,TGTGCCAGCCTATTGACAGGAAAGACCTATGGCTACACCTTC
.,TRBV11-2,TRBD2,TRBJ2-5,CASSLRLAGDQETQYF,TGTGCCAGCAGCTTGAGACTAGCGGGGGACCAAGAGACCCAGTACTTC
.,TRBV9,TRBD2,TRBJ2-1,CASSSLAGGAYNEQFF,TGTGCCAGCAGCTCCCTAGCGGGGGGCGCCTACAATGAGCAGTTCTTC
.,TRBV19,TRBD2,TRBJ2-3,CASSKAPGRVDTQYF,TGTGCCAGTAGTAAAGCCCCAGGGAGGGTGGATACGCAGTATTTT
.,TRBV19,.,TRBJ1-5,CASTLNNQPQHF,TGTGCCAGTACTTTGAACAATCAGCCCCAGCATTTT
few,TRBV7-2,.,TRBJ2-7,CASSLVQAAVEQYF,TGTGCCAGCAGCTTAGTACAGGCTGCGGTCGAGCAGTACTTC
.,TRBV27,.,TRBJ2-7,CASSLRLPWQGLIYEQYF,TGTGCCAGCAGTTTAAGGCTTCCCTGGCAGGGTCTAATCTACGAGCAGTACTTC
.,TRBV7-9,TRBD1,TRBJ1-4,CASSSTGGEKLFF,TGTGCCAGCAGCTCGACAGGGGGGGAAAAACTGTTTTTT
.,TRBV7-2,.,TRBJ1-1,CASSLGTGNTEAFF,TGTGCCAGCAGCTTGGGGACGGGGAACACTGAAGCTTTCTTT